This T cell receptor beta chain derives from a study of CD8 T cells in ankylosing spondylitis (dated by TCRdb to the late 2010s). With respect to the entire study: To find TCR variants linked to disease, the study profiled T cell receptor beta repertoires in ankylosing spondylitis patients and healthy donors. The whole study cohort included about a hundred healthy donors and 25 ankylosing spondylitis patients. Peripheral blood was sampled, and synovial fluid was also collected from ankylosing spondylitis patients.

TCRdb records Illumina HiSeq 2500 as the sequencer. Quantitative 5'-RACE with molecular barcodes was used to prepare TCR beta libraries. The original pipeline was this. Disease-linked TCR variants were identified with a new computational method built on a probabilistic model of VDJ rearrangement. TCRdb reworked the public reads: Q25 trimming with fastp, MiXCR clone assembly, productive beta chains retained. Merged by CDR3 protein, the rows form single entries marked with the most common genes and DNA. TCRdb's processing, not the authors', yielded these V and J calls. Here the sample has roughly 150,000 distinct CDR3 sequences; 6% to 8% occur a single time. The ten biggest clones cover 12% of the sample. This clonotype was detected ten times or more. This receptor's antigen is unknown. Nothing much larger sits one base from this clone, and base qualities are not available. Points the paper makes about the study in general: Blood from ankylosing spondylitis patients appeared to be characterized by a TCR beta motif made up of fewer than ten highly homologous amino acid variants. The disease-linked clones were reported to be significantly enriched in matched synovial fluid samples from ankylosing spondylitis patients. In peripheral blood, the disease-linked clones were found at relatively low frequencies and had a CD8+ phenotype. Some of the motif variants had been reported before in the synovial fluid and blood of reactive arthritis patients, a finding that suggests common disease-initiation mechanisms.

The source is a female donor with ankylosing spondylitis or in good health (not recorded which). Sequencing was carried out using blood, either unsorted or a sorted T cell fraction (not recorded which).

The CDR3 in this case is CASSLARVVNEQFF. The DNA sequence is given as TGCGCCAGCAGCTTGGCCCGGGTGGTGAATGAGCAGTTCTTC. The V gene is TRBV5-1 and the J gene is TRBJ2-1; no D gene is confidently identified. Measured from the cysteine to the phenylalanine, the CDR3 is 14 residues long. Only the CDR3 portion is preserved as DNA: 42 bases, with reading frame beginning at the first base. The junction shows trimming of 0 bases on V and 7 bases on J, plus 11 bases between the germline ends. The germline V gene specifies SGHRS as CDR1 and YFSETQ as CDR2.